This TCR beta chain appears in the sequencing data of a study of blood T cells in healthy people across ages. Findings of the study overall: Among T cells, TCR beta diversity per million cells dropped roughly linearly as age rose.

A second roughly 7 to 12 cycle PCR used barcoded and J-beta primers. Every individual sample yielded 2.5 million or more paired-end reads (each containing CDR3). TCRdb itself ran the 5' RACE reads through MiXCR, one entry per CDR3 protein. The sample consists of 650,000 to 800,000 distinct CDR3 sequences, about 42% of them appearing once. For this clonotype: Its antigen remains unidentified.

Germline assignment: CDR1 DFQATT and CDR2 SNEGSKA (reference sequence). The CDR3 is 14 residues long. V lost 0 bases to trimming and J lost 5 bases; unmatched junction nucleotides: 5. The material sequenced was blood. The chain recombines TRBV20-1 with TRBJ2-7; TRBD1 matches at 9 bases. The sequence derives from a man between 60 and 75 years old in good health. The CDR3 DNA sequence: TGCAGTGCTAGAGATGGGACAGGGAGGAACGAGCAGTACTTC. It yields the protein CSARDGTGRNEQYF.